This T cell receptor beta chain was recovered during a study of EBV T-cell therapy then PD-1 blockade in nasopharyngeal carcinoma. Comment on this clone: Its antigen remains unidentified.

Treatment described: AdE1-LMPpoly-expanded autologous EBV-specific T-cell therapy followed by anti-PD-1 nivolumab. Per germline, CDR1 KGHSH and CDR2 LQKENI. V lost 5 bases, J lost 4 bases, and 19 bases stayed unmatched. The CDR3 extends over 18 amino acids. Repertoires were generated with immunoSEQ multiplex PCR, while TCRdb's copy carries only in-frame clones and drops some. The table shows around 13,000 clones, with 84% occurring only once. The V gene is TRBV18, the J gene TRBJ1-2; 7 bases map to TRBD1. The material was CD8+ T cells from blood, obtained around day 100 from a patient whose treatment included autologous EBV-specific T cells and nivolumab. This receptor was taken from a man in his forties or fifties with nasopharyngeal carcinoma. CDR3 DNA: TGTGCCAGCTCATTCAGCCGGGACAGTATCAGGATAGGCTATGGCTACACCTTC. It codes for CASSFSRDSIRIGYGYTF.